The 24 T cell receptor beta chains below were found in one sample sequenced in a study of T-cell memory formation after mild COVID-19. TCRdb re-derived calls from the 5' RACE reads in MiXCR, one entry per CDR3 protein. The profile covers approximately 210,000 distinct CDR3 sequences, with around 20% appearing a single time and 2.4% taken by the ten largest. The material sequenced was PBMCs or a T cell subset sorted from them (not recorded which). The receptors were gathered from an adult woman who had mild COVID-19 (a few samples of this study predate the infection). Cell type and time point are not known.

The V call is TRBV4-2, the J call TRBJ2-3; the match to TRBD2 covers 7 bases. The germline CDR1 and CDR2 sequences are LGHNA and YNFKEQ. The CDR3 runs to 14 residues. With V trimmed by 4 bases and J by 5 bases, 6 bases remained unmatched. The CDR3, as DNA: TGTGCCAGCAGCCCAAGGGACTACCAAGATACGCAGTATTTT. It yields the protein CASSPRDYQDTQYF.

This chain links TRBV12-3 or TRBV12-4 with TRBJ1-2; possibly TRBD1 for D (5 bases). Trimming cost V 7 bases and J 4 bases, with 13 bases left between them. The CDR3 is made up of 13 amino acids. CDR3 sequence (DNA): TGTGCCAGCACCCCATCGGGGCGCTATGGCTACACCTTC. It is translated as CASTPSGRYGYTF.

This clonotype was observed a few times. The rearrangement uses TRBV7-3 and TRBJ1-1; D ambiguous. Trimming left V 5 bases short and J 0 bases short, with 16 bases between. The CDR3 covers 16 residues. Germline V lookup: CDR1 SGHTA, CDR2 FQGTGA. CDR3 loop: CASSLRGGRMNTEAFF. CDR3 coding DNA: TGTGCCAGCAGCCTAAGAGGTGGCAGAATGAACACTGAAGCTTTCTTT.

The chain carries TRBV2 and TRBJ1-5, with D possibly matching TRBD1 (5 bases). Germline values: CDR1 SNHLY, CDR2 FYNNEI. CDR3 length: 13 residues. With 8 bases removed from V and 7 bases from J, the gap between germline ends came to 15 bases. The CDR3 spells CASCWEGNQPQHF. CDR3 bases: TGTGCCAGCTGCTGGGAGGGGAACCAGCCCCAGCATTTT.

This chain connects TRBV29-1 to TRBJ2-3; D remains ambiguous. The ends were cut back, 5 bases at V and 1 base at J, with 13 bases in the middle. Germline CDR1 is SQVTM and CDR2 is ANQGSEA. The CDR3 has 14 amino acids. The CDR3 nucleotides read TGCAGCGTTTTTCAGTCTCTTCGCACAGATACGCAGTATTTT. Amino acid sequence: CSVFQSLRTDTQYF.

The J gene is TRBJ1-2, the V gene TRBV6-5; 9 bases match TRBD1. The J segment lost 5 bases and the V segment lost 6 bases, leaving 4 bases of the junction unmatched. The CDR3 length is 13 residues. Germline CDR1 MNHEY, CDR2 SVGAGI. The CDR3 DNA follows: TGTGCCAGCAGGGCGGGACAGGGATATGGCTACACCTTC. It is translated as CASRAGQGYGYTF.

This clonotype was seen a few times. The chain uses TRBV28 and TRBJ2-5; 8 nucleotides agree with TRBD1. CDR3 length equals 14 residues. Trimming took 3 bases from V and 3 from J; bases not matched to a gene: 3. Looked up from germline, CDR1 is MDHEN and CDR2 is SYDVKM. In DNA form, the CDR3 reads TGTGCCAGCAGTTTCCAGGGGGCAAAAGAGACCCAGTACTTC. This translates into CASSFQGAKETQYF.

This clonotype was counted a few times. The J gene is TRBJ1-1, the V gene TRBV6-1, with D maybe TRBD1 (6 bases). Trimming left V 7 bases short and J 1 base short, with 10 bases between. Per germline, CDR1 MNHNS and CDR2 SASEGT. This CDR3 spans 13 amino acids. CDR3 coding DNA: TGTGCCAGCAAAACGGGGGCGAACACTGAAGCTTTCTTT. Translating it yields CASKTGANTEAFF.

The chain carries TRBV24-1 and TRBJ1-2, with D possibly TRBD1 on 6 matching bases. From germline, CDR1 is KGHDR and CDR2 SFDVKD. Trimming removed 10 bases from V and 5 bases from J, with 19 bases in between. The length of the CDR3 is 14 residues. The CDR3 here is CATRPGHGTYGYTF. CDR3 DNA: TGTGCCACGAGGCCGGGACACGGGACGTATGGCTACACCTTC.

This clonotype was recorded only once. CDR3 sequence reads: CASSIPELAGGPQFF. The CDR3 DNA follows: TGTGCCAGTAGTATCCCGGAACTAGCGGGGGGGCCGCAGTTCTTC. The genes are TRBV19 and TRBJ2-1; 13 bases align to TRBD2. The CDR3 totals 15 residues. Germline V CDR1 and CDR2: LNHDA, SQIVND (reference sequence). After removal of 3 bases from V and 12 bases from J, the junction contained 8 bases not matched to a gene.

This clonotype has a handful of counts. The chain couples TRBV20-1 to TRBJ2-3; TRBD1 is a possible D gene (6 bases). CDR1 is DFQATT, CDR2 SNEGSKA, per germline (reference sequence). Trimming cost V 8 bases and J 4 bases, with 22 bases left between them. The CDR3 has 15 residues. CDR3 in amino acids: CSHEGGQTLADTQYF. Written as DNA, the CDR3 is TGCAGTCACGAAGGCGGACAGACTCTCGCAGATACGCAGTATTTT.

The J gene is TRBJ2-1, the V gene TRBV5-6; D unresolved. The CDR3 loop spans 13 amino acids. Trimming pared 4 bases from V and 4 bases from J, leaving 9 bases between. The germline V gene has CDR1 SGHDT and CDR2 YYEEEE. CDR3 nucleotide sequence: TGTGCCAGCAGCATTAGACGTTACAATGAGCAGTTCTTC. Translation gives CASSIRRYNEQFF.

CDR3 in amino acids: CASGQISSGNTIYF. The CDR3 DNA reads as TGTGCCAGTGGGCAGATTAGCTCTGGAAACACCATATATTTT. The chain carries TRBV2 and TRBJ1-3, with D uncertain. The CDR3 length is 14 residues. From germline, CDR1 is SNHLY and CDR2 FYNNEI. V lost 9 bases and J 0 bases, leaving 12 bases between the germline ends.

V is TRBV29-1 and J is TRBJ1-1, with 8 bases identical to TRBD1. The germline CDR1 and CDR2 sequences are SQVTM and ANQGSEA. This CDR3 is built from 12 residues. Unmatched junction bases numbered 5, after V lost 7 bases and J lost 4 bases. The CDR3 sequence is CSARQGITEAFF. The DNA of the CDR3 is TGCAGCGCACGACAGGGGATCACTGAAGCTTTCTTT.

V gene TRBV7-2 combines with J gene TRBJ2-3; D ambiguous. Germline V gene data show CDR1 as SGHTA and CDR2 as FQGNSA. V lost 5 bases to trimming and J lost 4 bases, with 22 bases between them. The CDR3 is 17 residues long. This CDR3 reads CASSVGLGGLRADTQYF. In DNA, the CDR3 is TGTGCCAGCAGCGTGGGCCTCGGCGGCCTGAGAGCAGATACGCAGTATTTT.

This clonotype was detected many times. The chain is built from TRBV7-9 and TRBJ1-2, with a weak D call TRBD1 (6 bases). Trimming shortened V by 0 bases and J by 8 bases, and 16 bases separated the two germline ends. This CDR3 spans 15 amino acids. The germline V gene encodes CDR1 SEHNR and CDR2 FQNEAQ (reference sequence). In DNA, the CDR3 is TGTGCCAGCAGCTTAGCGGGGGCCCTACTGGGCGGCTACACCTTC. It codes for CASSLAGALLGGYTF.

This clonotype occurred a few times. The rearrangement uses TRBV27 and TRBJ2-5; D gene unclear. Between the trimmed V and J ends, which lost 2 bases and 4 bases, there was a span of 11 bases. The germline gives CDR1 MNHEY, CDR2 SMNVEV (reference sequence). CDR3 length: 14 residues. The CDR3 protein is CASSLGLPPETQYF. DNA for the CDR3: TGTGCCAGCAGTTTAGGGCTACCCCCAGAGACCCAGTACTTC.

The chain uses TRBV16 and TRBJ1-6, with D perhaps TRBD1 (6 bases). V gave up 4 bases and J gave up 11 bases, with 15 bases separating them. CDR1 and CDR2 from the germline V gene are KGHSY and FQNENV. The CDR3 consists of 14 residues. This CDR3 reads CASSPTGQKAPLHF. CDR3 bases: TGTGCCAGCAGCCCGACAGGCCAGAAGGCACCCCTCCACTTT.

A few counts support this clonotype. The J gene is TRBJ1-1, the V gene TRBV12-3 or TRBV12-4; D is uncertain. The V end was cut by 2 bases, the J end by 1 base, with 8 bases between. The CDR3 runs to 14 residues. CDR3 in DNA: TGTGCCAGCAGTTTACGGCACAAGAACACTGAAGCTTTCTTT. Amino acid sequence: CASSLRHKNTEAFF.

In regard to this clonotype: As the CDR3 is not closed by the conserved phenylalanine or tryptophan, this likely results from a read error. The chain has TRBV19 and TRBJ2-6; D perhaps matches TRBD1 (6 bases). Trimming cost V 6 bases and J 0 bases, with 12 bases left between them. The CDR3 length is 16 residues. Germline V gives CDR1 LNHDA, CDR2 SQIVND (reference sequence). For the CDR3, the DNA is TGTGCCAGTAGGCCAGGGGTTGTCTCTGGGGCCAACGTCCTGACTTTG. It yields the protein CASRPGVVSGANVLTL.

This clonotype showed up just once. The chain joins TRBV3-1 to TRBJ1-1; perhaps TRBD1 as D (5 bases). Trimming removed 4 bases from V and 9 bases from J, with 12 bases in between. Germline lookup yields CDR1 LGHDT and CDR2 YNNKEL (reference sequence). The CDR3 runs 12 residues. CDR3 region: CASSRTRQQAFF. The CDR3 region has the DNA TGTGCCAGCAGCCGCACTAGACAGCAAGCTTTCTTT.

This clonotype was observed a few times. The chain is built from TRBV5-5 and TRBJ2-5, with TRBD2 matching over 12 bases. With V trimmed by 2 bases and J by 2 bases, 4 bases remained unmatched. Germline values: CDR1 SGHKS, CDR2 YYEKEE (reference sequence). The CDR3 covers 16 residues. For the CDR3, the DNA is TGTGCCAGCAGCTTCCTGACTAGCGGGGGACAAGAGACCCAGTACTTC. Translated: CASSFLTSGGQETQYF.

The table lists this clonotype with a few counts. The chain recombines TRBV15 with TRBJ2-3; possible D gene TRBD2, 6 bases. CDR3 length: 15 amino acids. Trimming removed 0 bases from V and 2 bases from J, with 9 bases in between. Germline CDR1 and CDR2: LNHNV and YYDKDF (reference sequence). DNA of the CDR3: TGTGCCACCAGCAGAGAGGGACTTATCACAGATACGCAGTATTTT. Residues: CATSREGLITDTQYF. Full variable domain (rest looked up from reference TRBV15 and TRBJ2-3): DAMVIQNPRYQVTQFGKPVTLSCSQTLNHNVMYWYQQKSSQAPKLLFHYYDKDFNNEADTPDNFQSRRPNTSFCFLDIRSPGLGDTAMYLCATSREGLITDTQYFGPGTRLTVL.

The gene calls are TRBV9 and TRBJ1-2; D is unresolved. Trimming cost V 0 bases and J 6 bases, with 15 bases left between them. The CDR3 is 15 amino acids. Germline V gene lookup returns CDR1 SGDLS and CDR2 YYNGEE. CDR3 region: CASSVAMTDPHGYTF. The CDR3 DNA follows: TGTGCCAGCAGCGTAGCCATGACGGACCCCCATGGCTACACCTTC.